The entry that follows covers one T cell receptor (beta chain) sequence. This sample is part of a study of blood T cell repertoires in COVID-19. Using immunoSEQ multiplex PCR, the repertoire was profiled, and TCRdb retains in-frame clones only, with some absent. The repertoire holds about 140,000 clones, with 80% to 90% as singletons. Source material: peripheral blood. This TCR came from a man aged 60 to 75 with active or convalescent COVID-19.

The CDR3 here is CASSRPGQAIYEQYF. As DNA, the CDR3 is TGTGCCAGCAGCAGACCGGGACAGGCGATCTACGAGCAGTACTTC. The chain joins TRBV28 to TRBJ2-7, with 8 bases lining up with TRBD1. Germline CDR1 and CDR2: MDHEN and SYDVKM. Unmatched junction bases numbered 10, after V lost 6 bases and J lost 3 bases. This CDR3 has 15 residues. Using reference TRBV28 and TRBJ2-7 for the parts outside the CDR3, the full variable domain is DVKVTQSSRYLVKRTGEKVFLECVQDMDHENMFWYRQDPGLGLRLIYFSYDVKMKEKGDIPEGYSVSREKKERFSLILESASTNQTSMYLCASSRPGQAIYEQYFGPGTRLTVT.